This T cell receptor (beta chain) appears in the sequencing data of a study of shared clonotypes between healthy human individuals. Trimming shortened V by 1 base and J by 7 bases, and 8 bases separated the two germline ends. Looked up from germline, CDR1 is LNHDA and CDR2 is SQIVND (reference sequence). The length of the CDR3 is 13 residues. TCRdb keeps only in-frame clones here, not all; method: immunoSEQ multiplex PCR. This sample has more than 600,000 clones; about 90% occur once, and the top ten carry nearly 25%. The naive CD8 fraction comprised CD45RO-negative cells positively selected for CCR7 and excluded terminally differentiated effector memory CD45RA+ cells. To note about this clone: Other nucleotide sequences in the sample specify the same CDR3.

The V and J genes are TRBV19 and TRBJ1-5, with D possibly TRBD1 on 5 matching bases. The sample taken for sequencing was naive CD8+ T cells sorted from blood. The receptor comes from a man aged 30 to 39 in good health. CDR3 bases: TGTGCCAGTAGTATAGTCCCAGGGCAGCCCCAGCATTTT. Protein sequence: CASSIVPGQPQHF.